This T cell receptor (beta chain) was observed in a study of technical replicates of blood from a few donors. The CDR3 is 14 residues long. With 0 bases removed from V and 1 base from J, the gap between germline ends came to 7 bases. Germline V gene data show CDR1 as SGHRS and CDR2 as YFSETQ. Some clones are missing from TCRdb's copy, which holds only in-frame ones; the method was immunoSEQ multiplex PCR. This repertoire shows tens of thousands of clones, roughly 98% found once; its top ten account for over 0.15%. This sequence originates from a human donor in good health. Specimen: T cells isolated from PBMCs. This sequence joins TRBV5-1 and TRBJ1-1; D uncertain. This chain's CDR3 is CASSLERGNTEAFF. The CDR3 coding sequence is TGCGCCAGCAGCTTGGAACGGGGGAACACTGAAGCTTTCTTT. The complete variable domain, with remaining parts taken from reference TRBV5-1 and TRBJ1-1, reads KAGVTQTPRYLIKTRGQQVTLSCSPISGHRSVSWYQQTPGQGLQFLFEYFSETQRNKGNFPGRFSGRQFSNSRSEMNVSTLELGDSALYLCASSLERGNTEAFFGQGTRLTVV.